This entry lists 16 T cell receptor beta chains sequenced from one sample in a study of T cells in Graves' hyperthyroidism and ophthalmopathy. Amplification of TCR beta CDR3 regions used RNA as the template. Carried out on the TCR CDR3, a first-round RT-PCR used the HTBI primer set. Each CDR3 protein gets one entry after TCRdb re-called the multiplex PCR reads with MiXCR. The data hold about 740,000 distinct CDR3 sequences, with 14% observed a single time. Specimen: blood. The receptors here all came from a woman aged 18-29 years with Graves' hyperthyroidism.

The chain combines TRBV10-3 with TRBJ2-3, with 9 bases aligning to TRBD2. J lost 0 bases, V lost 6 bases, and 1 base had no gene match. Germline loops: CDR1 ENHRY, CDR2 SYGVKD. CDR3 length: 14 residues. The CDR3 DNA reads as TGTGCCATCAGCACTAGCGGGAGCACAGATACGCAGTATTTT. This encodes CAISTSGSTDTQYF.

This clonotype was seen at least ten times. The chain uses TRBV6-1 and TRBJ2-7, with 10 bases lining up with TRBD1. Trimming cost V 7 bases and J 5 bases; bases outside gene matches: 14. The CDR3 is 16 residues long. Germline V gene lookup returns CDR1 MNHNS and CDR2 SASEGT. The CDR3 DNA reads TGTGCCAGCACCCACCCCGAAGGGACAGGGGTGGACGAGCAGTACTTC. Its translation is CASTHPEGTGVDEQYF.

The chain has TRBV27 and TRBJ2-1, with 7 bases fitting TRBD2. CDR3 size: 17 residues. In germline, CDR1 is MNHEY, CDR2 SMNVEV (reference sequence). V shed 6 bases and J 4 bases; nucleotides not matched to a gene: 15. CDR3: CASRREPLTSPYNEQFF. The CDR3 coding sequence is TGTGCCAGCAGGCGAGAACCGTTGACTAGCCCTTACAATGAGCAGTTCTTC.

This clonotype showed up many times. V is TRBV10-1 and J is TRBJ2-1; 11 positions match TRBD2. Germline V gene lookup returns CDR1 WNHNN and CDR2 SYGVQD (reference sequence). V gave up 9 bases and J gave up 6 bases; unmatched junction bases: 4. The CDR3 has 13 residues. Here the CDR3 reads CARGLAEPNEQFF. DNA of the CDR3: TGCGCCAGGGGACTAGCGGAGCCCAATGAGCAGTTCTTC.

This clonotype was observed at least ten times. This chain joins TRBV10-3 and TRBJ2-7; TRBD2 matches at 11 bases. Losses at the gene ends were 6 bases for V and 0 bases for J; bases not matched to a gene: 4. Germline assignment: CDR1 ENHRY and CDR2 SYGVKD. This CDR3 has 15 residues. CDR3: CAIRLAGDSSYEQYF. The CDR3 DNA sequence: TGTGCCATCAGACTAGCGGGAGACAGCTCCTACGAGCAGTACTTC.

The rearrangement links TRBV4-1 to TRBJ2-7; 10 positions agree with TRBD2. The ends lost 4 bases at V and 7 bases at J; junction bases unmatched: 7. Germline V gene lookup returns CDR1 MGHRA and CDR2 YSYEKL. This CDR3 has 14 residues. CDR3 bases: TGCGCCAGCAGCCGGCTAGCGGGAGATAGGGAGCAGTACTTC. Translated: CASSRLAGDREQYF.

At least ten counts were recorded for this clonotype. The V call is TRBV30, the J call TRBJ2-3, with TRBD2 matching 9 bases. V lost 3 bases to trimming and J lost 9 bases; unmatched junction nucleotides: 10. The CDR3 totals 14 residues. The germline CDR1 and CDR2 sequences are GTSNPN and SVGIG (reference sequence). The CDR3 DNA reads TGTGCCTGGAGCGTATGGGGACTAGCTCCAACGCAGTATTTT. Translated, it gives CAWSVWGLAPTQYF.

CDR3 DNA: TGTGCCAGTAGGCTAACCTGGGCTAGCACAGATACGCAGTATTTT. Translating gives CASRLTWASTDTQYF. This chain links TRBV19 with TRBJ2-3; D is uncertain. The length of the CDR3 is 15 residues. Per the germline V gene, CDR1 is LNHDA and CDR2 is SQIVND (reference sequence). Between the trimmed V and J ends, which lost 6 bases and 0 bases, there was a span of 13 bases.

The chain couples TRBV7-9 to TRBJ1-2, with D perhaps TRBD1 (5 bases). CDR3 length: 16 residues. Germline values: CDR1 SEHNR, CDR2 FQNEAQ (reference sequence). V shed 5 bases and J shed 4 bases, with 20 bases lying between them. The CDR3 DNA reads as TGTGCCAGCAGCAACAAGGAGGTGGGGGTACCCTATGGCTACACCTTC. This codes for CASSNKEVGVPYGYTF.

This clonotype was seen at least ten times. V and J are TRBV6-5 and TRBJ2-5; D tentatively fits TRBD1 or TRBD2 (5 bases each). CDR1 is MNHEY, CDR2 SVGAGI, per germline. This CDR3 contains 13 residues. V gave up 0 bases and J gave up 5 bases, with 7 bases separating them. The CDR3 region is CASSYSWGETQYF. The DNA for the CDR3 is TGTGCCAGCAGTTACTCATGGGGGGAGACCCAGTACTTC.

The chain carries TRBV18 and TRBJ2-7; unclear D gene. CDR3 length: 14 amino acids. The germline gives CDR1 KGHSH, CDR2 LQKENI. V lost 0 bases and J 6 bases, leaving 12 bases between the germline ends. Written as DNA, the CDR3 is TGTGCCAGCTCACCACCGGCACGGCAGCTCGAGCAGTACTTC. Its protein product is CASSPPARQLEQYF. The full variable domain, with the rest looked up from reference TRBV18 and TRBJ2-7, is NAGVMQNPRHLVRRRGQEARLRCSPMKGHSHVYWYRQLPEEGLKFMVYLQKENIIDESGMPKERFSAEFPKEGPSILRIQQVVRGDSAAYFCASSPPARQLEQYFGPGTRLTVT.

Many counts were recorded for this clonotype. The chain has TRBV7-2 and TRBJ2-7; TRBD2 agrees at 8 bases. V lost 4 bases and J lost 3; bases outside the gene matches: 11. From germline, CDR1 is SGHTA and CDR2 FQGNSA. There are 16 residues in the CDR3. In nucleotides, the CDR3 is TGTGCCAGCAGCTCCATCGGACTAGCACTTTTCTACGAGCAGTACTTC. Translation: CASSSIGLALFYEQYF.

The J gene is TRBJ2-1, the V gene TRBV4-2; 11 nucleotides align to TRBD2. The J call may be in error: the DNA end matches TRBJ2-7 better. The CDR3 length is 17 residues. The V gene's germline CDR1 is LGHNA and CDR2 YNFKEQ. The CDR3 loop is CASSQDRGLADYNEQYF. The CDR3 coding sequence is TGTGCCAGCAGCCAAGATAGGGGACTAGCGGACTACAATGAGCAGTACTTC.

At least ten counts were recorded for this clonotype. The chain carries TRBV20-1 and TRBJ2-1, with 7 nucleotides matching TRBD2. The CDR3 runs to 15 residues. Germline lookup yields CDR1 DFQATT and CDR2 SNEGSKA (reference sequence). V shed 6 bases and J 6 bases; nucleotides not matched to a gene: 14. The DNA for the CDR3 is TGCAGTGCGGGACCTCTGGCGGGAGAGGTCAATGAGCAGTTCTTC. Translated, it gives CSAGPLAGEVNEQFF.

A word on this clonotype: A read error may account for a junction end that differs from germline. The CDR3 DNA is TGTGCTAGCAGCCCGAGTTTACCTAACACCGGGGAGCTGTTTTTT. Protein: CASSPSLPNTGELFF. This rearrangement joins TRBV7-7 to TRBJ2-2; D not certain. Germline assignment: CDR1 SSHAT and CDR2 FNYEAQ (reference sequence). The CDR3 runs 15 residues.

As to this clonotype: A much larger clone differs from this one at a single base, so this may be a read error. The chain carries TRBV2 and TRBJ2-7; 7 bases are a match to TRBD2. Germline V gives CDR1 SNHLY, CDR2 FYNNEI. The CDR3 totals 14 residues. J was trimmed by 8 bases and V by 8 bases; bases with no gene match: 15. CDR3 protein: CASCRSSGHPKQYF. CDR3 nucleotide sequence: TGTGCCAGCTGTAGATCTAGCGGTCACCCGAAGCAGTACTTC.